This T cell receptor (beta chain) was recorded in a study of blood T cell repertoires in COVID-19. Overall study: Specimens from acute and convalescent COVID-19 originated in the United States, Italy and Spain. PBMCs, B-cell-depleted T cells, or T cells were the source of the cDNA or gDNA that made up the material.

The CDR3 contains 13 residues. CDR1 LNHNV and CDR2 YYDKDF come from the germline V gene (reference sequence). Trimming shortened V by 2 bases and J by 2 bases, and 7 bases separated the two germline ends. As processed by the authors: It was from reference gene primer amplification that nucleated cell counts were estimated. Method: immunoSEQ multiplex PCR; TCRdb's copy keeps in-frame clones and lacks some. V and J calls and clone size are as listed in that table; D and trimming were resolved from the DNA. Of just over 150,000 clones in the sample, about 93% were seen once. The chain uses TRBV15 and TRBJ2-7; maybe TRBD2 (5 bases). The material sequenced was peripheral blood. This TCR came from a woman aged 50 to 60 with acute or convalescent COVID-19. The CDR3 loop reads CATSRPGTYEQYF. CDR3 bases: TGTGCCACCAGCAGACCCGGGACCTACGAGCAGTACTTC.